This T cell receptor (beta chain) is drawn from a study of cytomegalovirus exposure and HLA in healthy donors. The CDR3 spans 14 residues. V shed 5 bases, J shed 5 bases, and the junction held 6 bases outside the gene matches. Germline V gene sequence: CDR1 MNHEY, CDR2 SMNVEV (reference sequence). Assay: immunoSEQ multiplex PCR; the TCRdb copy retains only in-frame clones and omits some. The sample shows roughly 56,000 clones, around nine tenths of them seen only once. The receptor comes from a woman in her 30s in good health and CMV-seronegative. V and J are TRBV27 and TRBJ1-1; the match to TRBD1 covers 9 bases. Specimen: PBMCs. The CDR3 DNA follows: TGTGCCAGCAGTCCCAGGACAGGGGAGACTGAAGCTTTCTTT. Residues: CASSPRTGETEAFF.